This T cell receptor beta chain is drawn from a study of preoperative IRX-2 immunotherapy in early breast cancer (dated by TCRdb to the late 2010s). V loses 3 bases, J loses 8 bases, and the germline ends lie 8 bases apart. The CDR3 sequence holds 12 residues, the cysteine and phenylalanine included. This entry keeps only the CDR3 DNA: 36 bases, framed from base 1. CDR1 and CDR2, per the germline V gene (reference sequence), are LNHDA and SQIVND. This specimen's treatment or condition label, interpreted: preoperative locoregional IRX-2 cytokine immunotherapy. The samples were obtained from a phase Ib study that tested preoperative, locoregional IRX-2 cytokine immunotherapy meant to prime immune responses. Patients with early-stage breast cancer who were given IRX-2 before surgery served as donors. Libraries were constructed by the immunoSEQ multiplex PCR assay. Held by TCRdb, this immuneACCESS table contains in-frame sequences only and omits some clones. Under half of the omission traces to an unresolved V gene where checked; the cause of the rest is unknown. This sample has over 650 clones in its table, and more than 60% of those were observed once. The ten largest clones represent around an eighth of the sample.

On this clone itself: Its binding antigen is unknown. Within one base of it there is no much larger clone, and no base qualities were kept.

This receptor was taken from a human donor with breast cancer. The sequence links TRBV19 to TRBJ2-1; no D gene can be assigned with confidence. The sample in question was tumor tissue, obtained after IRX-2 immunotherapy. The CDR3 in this case is CASSIRGDEQFF. DNA sequence: TGTGCCAGTAGTATCAGAGGCGATGAGCAGTTCTTC.